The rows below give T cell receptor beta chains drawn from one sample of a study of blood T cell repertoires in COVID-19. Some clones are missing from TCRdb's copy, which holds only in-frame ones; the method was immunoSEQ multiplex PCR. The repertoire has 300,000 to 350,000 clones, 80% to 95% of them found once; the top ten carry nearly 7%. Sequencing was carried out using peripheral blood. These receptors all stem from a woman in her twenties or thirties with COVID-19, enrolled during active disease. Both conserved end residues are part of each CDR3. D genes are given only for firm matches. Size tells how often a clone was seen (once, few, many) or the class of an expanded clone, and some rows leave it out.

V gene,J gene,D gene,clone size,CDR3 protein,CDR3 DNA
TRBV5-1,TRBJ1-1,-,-,CASSEQSYTEAFF,TGCGCCAGCAGCGAACAGTCATACACTGAAGCTTTCTTT
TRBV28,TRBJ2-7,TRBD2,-,CASRHPPVLAAYEQYF,TGTGCCAGCAGGCACCCCCCGGTGCTAGCGGCCTACGAGCAGTACTTC
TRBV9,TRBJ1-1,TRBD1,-,CASSVGQGETEAFF,TGTGCCAGCAGCGTAGGACAGGGCGAGACTGAAGCTTTCTTT
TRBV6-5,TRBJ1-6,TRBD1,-,CASSYDRVSPLHF,TGTGCCAGCAGTTACGACAGGGTTTCACCCCTCCACTTT
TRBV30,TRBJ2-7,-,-,CAWSGGRRAYEQYF,TGTGCCTGGAGTGGAGGGCGCCGGGCCTACGAGCAGTACTTC
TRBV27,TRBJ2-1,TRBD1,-,CASSLGGTGGYEQFF,TGTGCCAGCAGTTTAGGTGGGACAGGGGGCTATGAGCAGTTCTTC
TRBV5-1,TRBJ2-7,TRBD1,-,CASSLSQGDVEQYF,TGCGCCAGCAGCTTGAGTCAGGGGGACGTCGAGCAGTACTTC
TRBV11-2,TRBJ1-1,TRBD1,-,CASRVQGGAFF,TGTGCCAGCAGGGTACAGGGGGGAGCTTTCTTT
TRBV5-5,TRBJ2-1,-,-,CASSWTGIEYNEQFF,TGTGCCAGCAGCTGGACGGGAATCGAATACAATGAGCAGTTCTTC
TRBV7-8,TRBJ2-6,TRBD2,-,CASSPGRAEREVSGANVLTF,TGTGCCAGCAGCCCCGGACGGGCGGAGCGGGAGGTCTCTGGGGCCAACGTCCTGACTTTC
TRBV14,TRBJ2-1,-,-,CASSQGVLAGVDEQFF,TGTGCCAGCAGCCAAGGAGTCCTAGCAGGAGTGGATGAGCAGTTCTTC
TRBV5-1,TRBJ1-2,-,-,CASSHPDSAGYTF,TGCGCCAGCAGCCACCCAGACAGTGCCGGCTACACCTTC
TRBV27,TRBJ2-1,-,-,CASSFGSSYNEQFF,TGTGCCAGCAGTTTTGGGAGCTCCTACAATGAGCAGTTCTTC
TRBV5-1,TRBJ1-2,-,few,CASSLPGEGGYTF,TGCGCCAGCAGCTTGCCGGGGGAAGGTGGCTACACCTTC
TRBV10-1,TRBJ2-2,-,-,CASSEQSSENTGELFF,TGCGCCAGCAGTGAGCAGTCTAGCGAGAACACCGGGGAGCTGTTTTTT
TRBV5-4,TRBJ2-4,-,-,CASSRLDSRRAKNIQYF,TGTGCCAGCAGCCGGCTGGACAGTCGGAGAGCCAAAAACATTCAGTACTTC